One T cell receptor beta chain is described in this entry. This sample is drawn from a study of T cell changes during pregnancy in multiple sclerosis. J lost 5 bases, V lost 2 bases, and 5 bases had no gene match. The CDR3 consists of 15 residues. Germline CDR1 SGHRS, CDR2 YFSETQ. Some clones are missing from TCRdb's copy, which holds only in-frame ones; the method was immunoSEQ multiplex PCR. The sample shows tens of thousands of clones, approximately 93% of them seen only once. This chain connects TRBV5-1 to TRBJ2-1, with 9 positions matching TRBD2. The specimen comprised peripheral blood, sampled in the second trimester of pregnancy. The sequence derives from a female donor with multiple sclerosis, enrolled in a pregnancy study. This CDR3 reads CASSFWTSENNEQFF. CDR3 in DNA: TGCGCCAGCAGCTTCTGGACTAGCGAGAACAATGAGCAGTTCTTC.